The 15 T cell receptor beta chains presented below share a single source sample, sequenced in a study of shared clonotypes between healthy human individuals. TCRdb's copy holds only in-frame clones and misses some; the assay was immunoSEQ multiplex PCR. The data contain under 1,100,000 clones, more than 60% of them singletons. The source material was memory CD4+ T cells sorted from blood. Described subset: CD45RA-negative fraction. The receptors derive from a man in his late teens or twenties in good health.

The chain joins TRBV5-6 to TRBJ1-2; D is perhaps TRBD1 (5 bases). Trimming took off 0 bases at V and 4 bases at J, with 10 bases between the two ends. This CDR3 is built from 14 residues. Germline CDR1 SGHDT, CDR2 YYEEEE. In DNA, the CDR3 is TGTGCCAGCAGCTTGGTCCGGGACGGCTATGGCTACACCTTC. The encoded protein is CASSLVRDGYGYTF. The variable domain in full, completed from reference TRBV5-6 and TRBJ1-2, reads DAGVTQSPTHLIKTRGQQVTLRCSPKSGHDTVSWYQQALGQGPQFIFQYYEEEERQRGNFPDRFSGHQFPNYSSELNVNALLLGDSALYLCASSLVRDGYGYTFGSGTRLTVV.

The J gene is TRBJ1-3, the V gene TRBV6-1; the D is unclear. The CDR3 sequence is 15 residues long. Looked up from germline, CDR1 is MNHNS and CDR2 is SASEGT. Trimming took off 0 bases at V and 4 bases at J, with 10 bases between the two ends. The CDR3 nucleotides are TGTGCCAGCAGTGAAGCCGTAGCTAGCGGAAACACCATATATTTT. This codes for CASSEAVASGNTIYF.

Comment on this clone: A much larger clone sits a single nucleotide away, making a read error possible. The chain carries TRBV5-6 and TRBJ2-7; 8 nucleotides line up with TRBD1. J was trimmed by 3 bases and V by 4 bases; bases with no gene match: 3. Germline CDR1 SGHDT, CDR2 YYEEEE. CDR3 length equals 13 residues. CDR3 DNA: TGTGCCAGCAGCCCGACAGGGGTCTACGAGCAGTACTTC. Protein: CASSPTGVYEQYF.

V is TRBV5-1 and J is TRBJ2-7; D possibly uses TRBD1 or TRBD2 (6 bases each). V dropped 4 bases and J dropped 2 bases, with 10 bases sitting between them. The CDR3 totals 13 residues. CDR1 and CDR2 (germline): SGHRS, YFSETQ. The CDR3 DNA is TGCGCCAGCAGCATAGGGGGGACCTACGAGCAGTACTTC. It encodes CASSIGGTYEQYF.

This chain connects TRBV5-5 to TRBJ2-7, with 9 bases lining up with TRBD1. CDR1 is SGHKS and CDR2 is YYEKEE in the germline V gene (reference sequence). Trimming at V came to 4 bases and at J to 3 bases, leaving 2 bases not matched to a gene. The CDR3 spans 13 residues. CDR3 nucleotide sequence: TGTGCCAGCAGCGTGACAGGGGGCTACGAGCAGTACTTC. It is translated as CASSVTGGYEQYF. The entire variable domain, with the rest obtained from reference TRBV5-5 and TRBJ2-7, is as follows: DAGVTQSPTHLIKTRGQQVTLRCSPISGHKSVSWYQQVLGQGPQFIFQYYEKEERGRGNFPDRFSARQFPNYSSELNVNALLLGDSALYLCASSVTGGYEQYFGPGTRLTVT.

A word on this clone: One end of the junction fails to match germline, which may point to a read error. The chain recombines TRBV7-9 with TRBJ2-2; 9 bases are a match to TRBD1. Germline CDR1 SEHNR, CDR2 FQNEAQ (reference sequence). This CDR3 spans 16 amino acids. CDR3 sequence (DNA): TGTGCCAGCAGCTCAACAGGGGGCGCGAAGACCGGGGAGCTGTTTTTT. Translated, it gives CASSSTGGAKTGELFF.

This clone was seen once. This chain connects TRBV27 to TRBJ1-5; D is uncertain. The CDR3 loop spans 13 amino acids. The V gene lost 6 bases and the J gene lost 3 bases, with 9 bases spanning the gap. The germline V gene encodes CDR1 MNHEY and CDR2 SMNVEV (reference sequence). CDR3 loop: CASRLGFNQPQHF. The CDR3 DNA is TGTGCCAGCAGGTTGGGGTTCAATCAGCCCCAGCATTTT.

The chain couples TRBV5-6 to TRBJ1-4; the D gene is possibly TRBD1 (5 bases). This CDR3 comprises 14 residues. Trimming cost V 5 bases and J 5 bases, with 13 bases left between them. Germline V gene data show CDR1 as SGHDT and CDR2 as YYEEEE. The CDR3 DNA reads TGTGCCAGCAGTGAGGACACCTTCAATGAAAAACTGTTTTTT. This encodes CASSEDTFNEKLFF.

The chain recombines TRBV19 with TRBJ2-3; D possibly uses TRBD1 or TRBD2 (5 bases each). CDR3 size: 16 residues. Trimming stripped 3 bases from V and 6 bases from J, with 19 bases between. Per the germline V gene, CDR1 is LNHDA and CDR2 is SQIVND (reference sequence). This CDR3 is CASSMGTAVGSDTQYF. DNA of the CDR3: TGTGCCAGTAGTATGGGGACCGCCGTCGGATCCGATACGCAGTATTTT.

The genes are TRBV28 and TRBJ1-4; a weak D match, TRBD1 (6 bases). CDR1 is MDHEN, CDR2 SYDVKM, per germline. The CDR3 covers 14 residues. The V end lost 6 bases, the J end lost 7 bases, and 15 bases lay between the germline ends. The CDR3 DNA is TGTGCCAGCAGCCAAGACAGGCGTGGTGAAAAACTGTTTTTT. Translation gives CASSQDRRGEKLFF.

The count of this clone is one. V gene TRBV5-4 combines with J gene TRBJ1-2; possibly TRBD1 for D (5 bases). Deletions cut 4 bases from V and 0 bases from J, with 13 bases between. Germline assignment: CDR1 SGHNT and CDR2 YYREEE (reference sequence). This CDR3 is built from 15 residues. The CDR3 nucleotides read TGTGCCAGCAGCGAGGGGACGGACGCTAACTATGGCTACACCTTC. It encodes CASSEGTDANYGYTF. The full variable domain, rest sourced from reference TRBV5-4 and TRBJ1-2, is ETGVTQSPTHLIKTRGQQVTLRCSSQSGHNTVSWYQQALGQGPQFIFQYYREEENGRGNFPPRFSGLQFPNYSSELNVNALELDDSALYLCASSEGTDANYGYTFGSGTRLTVV.

The sample holds a few counts of this clone. The chain employs TRBV10-3 and TRBJ2-3; TRBD2 matches at 13 bases. The CDR3 spans 18 residues. J lost 1 base, V lost 1 base, and 5 bases had no gene match. Germline CDR1 is ENHRY and CDR2 is SYGVKD. CDR3 nucleotide sequence: TGTGCCATCAGTGAGTTACTAGCGGGGGGGCCCGGCACAGATACGCAGTATTTT. The encoded protein is CAISELLAGGPGTDTQYF.

V usage is TRBV13 and J usage is TRBJ1-5, with 9 bases aligning to TRBD1. In germline, CDR1 is PRHDT, CDR2 FYEKMQ (reference sequence). The CDR3 has 17 amino acids. Trimming cost V 5 bases and J 7 bases; bases outside gene matches: 15. Written as DNA, the CDR3 is TGTGCCAGCAGCCTCACAGGGGGCGCCCTCTTTAGCCAGCCCCAGCATTTT. It specifies CASSLTGGALFSQPQHF.

This chain uses TRBV5-4 with TRBJ2-3; 12 positions agree with TRBD2. The CDR3 covers 17 residues. The germline V gene has CDR1 SGHNT and CDR2 YYREEE (reference sequence). V lost 4 bases to trimming and J lost 2 bases; unmatched junction nucleotides: 8. CDR3 in DNA: TGTGCCAGCAGCCGCTGGACTAGCGGGGTTAACACAGATACGCAGTATTTT. It translates to CASSRWTSGVNTDTQYF.

In this sample, this clone turned up once. The chain links TRBV6-1 to TRBJ1-2, with a tentative D call TRBD1 (5 bases). CDR1 is MNHNS and CDR2 is SASEGT in the germline V gene. V dropped 3 bases and J dropped 7 bases, with 12 bases sitting between them. The CDR3 consists of 13 residues. The CDR3 DNA is TGTGCCAGCAGTGACCATGGAAGGGGTGGCTACACCTTC. It codes for CASSDHGRGGYTF.